The rows below give T cell receptor beta chains drawn from one sample of a study of T cells in Graves' hyperthyroidism and ophthalmopathy. From the multiplex PCR reads, TCRdb called clonotypes with MiXCR, one entry per CDR3 protein. The table records some 140,000 distinct CDR3 sequences, 22% of them present only once. The sequenced material came from blood. The receptors stem from a woman between 45 and 60 years old with Graves' hyperthyroidism that later progressed to Graves' ophthalmopathy. Each CDR3 is given with its conserved first and last residue. Fields, in order: clone size, D gene, J gene, V gene, CDR3 DNA, CDR3 protein. A D gene is named only where the DNA matches it firmly. Rows may omit the clone size; those that give it use once, few, many or a size class.

>few|TRBD2|TRBJ2-1|TRBV7-9
TGTGCCAGCAGCCGGACTAGCGGGATAGATGAGCAGTTCTTC
CASSRTSGIDEQFF
>few|NA|TRBJ1-4|TRBV6-1
TGTGCCAGCAGTCCCGGGGTGACTAATGAAAAACTGTTTTTT
CASSPGVTNEKLFF
>many|TRBD1|TRBJ1-5|TRBV12-3/TRBV12-4
TGTGCCAGCAGTTTCTCAGGGGGCGGCCAGCCCCAGCATTTT
CASSFSGGGQPQHF
>many|TRBD1|TRBJ2-5|TRBV7-2
TGTGCCAGCAGCTCGGCAGGGGGCGGGGAGACCCAGTACTTC
CASSSAGGGETQYF
>few|TRBD1|TRBJ2-1|TRBV2
TGTGCCAGCAGTGAACTCCAGGGGGCATACAATGAGCAGTTCTTC
CASSELQGAYNEQFF
>many|TRBD2|TRBJ2-7|TRBV6-1
TGTGCCAGCACCCCCTTGGGACTAGCGGGTGAGCAGTACTTC
CASTPLGLAGEQYF
>NA|NA|TRBJ2-3|TRBV20-1
TGCAGTGCTGGAGATGTTGGGCTGGGCACAGATACGCAGTATTTT
CSAGDVGLGTDTQYF
>many|NA|TRBJ1-4|TRBV30
TGTGCCAAGCGATCAGCTAATGAAAAACTGTTTTTT
CAKRSANEKLFF
>many|TRBD2|TRBJ2-3|TRBV5-8
TGTGCCAGCAGCCCGAAACTGGGGGGGTTCTTCACAGATACGCAGTATTTT
CASSPKLGGFFTDTQYF
>many|NA|TRBJ1-1|TRBV19
TGTGCCAGTAGTAACCCCATGGGGAGGAACACTGAAGCTTTCTTT
CASSNPMGRNTEAFF
>few|TRBD1|TRBJ2-3|TRBV5-6
TGTGCCAGCAGCTTGGGGACAGGGTCGGCGGATACGCAGTATTTT
CASSLGTGSADTQYF
>few|TRBD1|TRBJ2-7|TRBV18
TGTGCCAGCTCGTCTAAGGGACAGGGCTCCAACGAGCAGTACTTC
CASSSKGQGSNEQYF
>many|TRBD2|TRBJ2-1|TRBV2
TGTGCCAGCAGTACCCCTCGACCGACTAGCGGGCCGTCCACCTACAATGAGCAGTTCTTC
CASSTPRPTSGPSTYNEQFF
>NA|NA|TRBJ1-1|TRBV19
TGTGCCAGTTTCCGCGACCTGGGTGGCACTGAAGCTTTCTTT
CASFRDLGGTEAFF
>NA|NA|TRBJ2-7|TRBV24-1
TGTGCCACCAGTGAGACGGGCGCGACCTACGAGCAGTACTTC
CATSETGATYEQYF
>NA|NA|TRBJ2-3|TRBV7-2
TGTGCCAGCAGCTTAGTCCGGGAGAGTGGAGATACGCAGTATTTT
CASSLVRESGDTQYF
>NA|NA|TRBJ2-2|TRBV7-2
TGTGCCAGCAGCTTTAGAGGGGGGGAGCTGTTTTTT
CASSFRGGELFF
>NA|TRBD1|TRBJ1-1|TRBV6-1
TGTGCCAGCAGTCCCGGGACAGGGGGCAACACTGAAGCTTTCTTT
CASSPGTGGNTEAFF
>many|NA|TRBJ1-2|TRBV28
TGTGCCAGCAGCCTCGGGAGATACTATGGCTACACCTTC
CASSLGRYYGYTF
>many|TRBD1|TRBJ1-6|TRBV2
TGTGCCAGCAGCGGGACAGGGGGCCTCGCACCCCTCCACTTT
CASSGTGGLAPLHF
>many|NA|TRBJ1-1|TRBV5-1
TGCGCCAGCAGCTCTGGGACCTGGGAGACTGAAGCTTTCTTT
CASSSGTWETEAFF